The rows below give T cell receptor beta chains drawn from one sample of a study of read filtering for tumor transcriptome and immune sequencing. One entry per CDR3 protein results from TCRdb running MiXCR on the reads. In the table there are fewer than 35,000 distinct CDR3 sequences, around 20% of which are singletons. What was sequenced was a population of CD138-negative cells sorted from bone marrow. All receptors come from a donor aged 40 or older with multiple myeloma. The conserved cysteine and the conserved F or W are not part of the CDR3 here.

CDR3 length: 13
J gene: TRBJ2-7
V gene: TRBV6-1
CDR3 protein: ASLDREFENYEQY

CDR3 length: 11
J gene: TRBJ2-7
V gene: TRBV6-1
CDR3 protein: ASSRDRGNEQY

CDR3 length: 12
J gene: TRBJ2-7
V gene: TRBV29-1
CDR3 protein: SVGGKQGAGEQY

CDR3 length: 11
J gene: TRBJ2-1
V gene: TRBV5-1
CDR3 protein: ASSPLIKNGQF

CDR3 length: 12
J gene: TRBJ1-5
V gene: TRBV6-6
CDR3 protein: ASSYLSISQPQH

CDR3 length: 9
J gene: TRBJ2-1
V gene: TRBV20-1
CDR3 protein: SARVINEQF

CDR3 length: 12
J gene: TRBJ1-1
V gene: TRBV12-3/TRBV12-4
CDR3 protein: ASSRSGTGTEAF

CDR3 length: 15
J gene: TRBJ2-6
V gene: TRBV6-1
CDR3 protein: ASTLTGGGSGANVLT

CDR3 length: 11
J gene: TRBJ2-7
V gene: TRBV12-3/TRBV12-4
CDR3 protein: ASSTHGGSPQY

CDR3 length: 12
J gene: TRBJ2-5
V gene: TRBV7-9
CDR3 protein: ASSFSQGRETQY

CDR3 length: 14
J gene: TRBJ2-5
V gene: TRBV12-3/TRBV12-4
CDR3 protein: ASSSTGQVTQETQY

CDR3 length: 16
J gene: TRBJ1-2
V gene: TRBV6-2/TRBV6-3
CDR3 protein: ASSYSDTGTGGDYGYT

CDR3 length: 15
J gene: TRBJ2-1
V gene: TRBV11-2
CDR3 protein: ASSPPEGPGSYNEQF